This TCR beta chain was recorded in a study of blood T cell repertoires in COVID-19. About the research overall: Acute and convalescent COVID-19 specimens originated in the United States, Italy and Spain. The cDNA or gDNA used as material had been derived from T cells, B-cell-depleted T cells, or PBMCs.

This clone has only one observation. The authors' processing: Counts of nucleated cells, estimated from reference gene primer amplification, were obtained. Clones were sequenced by immunoSEQ multiplex PCR, and TCRdb holds only the in-frame ones, with some missing. That table is the source of V, J and clone size, and D and trimming were worked out from the DNA. Of about 120,000 clones in the sample, around nine tenths were seen once. Germline V CDR1 and CDR2: SEHNR, FQNEAQ (reference sequence). This CDR3 has 12 residues. With 5 bases removed from V and 8 bases from J, the gap between germline ends came to 10 bases.

This receptor was obtained from a woman aged 45 to 65 with acute or convalescent COVID-19. V is TRBV7-9 and J is TRBJ1-5; D remains unclear. Sample: peripheral blood. The CDR3 spells CASSPPGKPQHF. In DNA, the CDR3 is TGTGCCAGCAGCCCGCCCGGGAAGCCCCAGCATTTT. Full variable domain (rest looked up from reference TRBV7-9 and TRBJ1-5): DTGVSQNPRHKITKRGQNVTFRCDPISEHNRLYWYRQTLGQGPEFLTYFQNEAQLEKSRLLSDRFSAERPKGSFSTLEIQRTEQGDSAMYLCASSPPGKPQHFGDGTRLSIL.